This T cell receptor beta chain was found in a study of HIV-infected children after antiretroviral therapy interruption. Across the study: Interruption-arm samples span weeks 0, 12, interruption end (24 or 48), and about 3 years post-study.

This clonotype showed up many times. The CDR3 has 13 amino acids. Germline V gives CDR1 LNHNV, CDR2 YYDKDF (reference sequence). V was shortened by 1 base and J by 5 bases, with 5 bases between the two germline ends. RNA-based 3' RACE libraries used unique molecular identifiers. One entry per CDR3 protein, called by TCRdb with MiXCR from the 3' RACE reads. The table has around 47,000 distinct CDR3 sequences, 3.5% to 5% seen once. This sample's treatment: PENTA 11 planned treatment interruption arm or continuous ART arm. Samples needed at least 5 million viable cryopreserved PBMCs. The material was CD45RA+ CD4+ T cells from PBMCs, pooled from several time points, obtained from a donor given antiretroviral therapy, either interrupted or continuous. Subset defined: naive CD4+ CD45RA+ CD45RO- T cells. The chain couples TRBV15 to TRBJ1-4, with D unresolved. The sequence was obtained from a pool of human donors with HIV. Written as DNA, the CDR3 is TGTGCCACCAGCAGAGCACAAAATGAAAAACTGTTTTTT. Translating it yields CATSRAQNEKLFF.